This is a list of T cell receptor beta chains from one sample in a study of T cell repertoires in cytomegalovirus infection. TCRdb used MiXCR to reprocess the reads, holding one entry per CDR3 protein. The sample yields around 240,000 distinct CDR3 sequences, roughly 22% seen once. The sequencing input was CD8+ T cells from PBMCs. Receptors originate from a human donor in good health (CMV status not recorded). Some clones in this sample may be carry-over from other donors' samples. Both conserved end residues are part of each CDR3. A D gene is named only where the DNA matches it firmly. Size values are once, few and many counts, or a class for expanded clones, and some rows have none.

V gene: TRBV7-2
D gene: TRBD1
clone size: many
J gene: TRBJ1-5
CDR3 DNA: TGTGCCAGCAGCTTGGACAGGGCCTTCAATCAGCCCCAGCATTTT
CDR3 protein: CASSLDRAFNQPQHF

V gene: TRBV12-3/TRBV12-4
D gene: TRBD2
clone size: NA
J gene: TRBJ2-1
CDR3 DNA: TGTGCCAGCAGTCCCCTCGACCCTCCTAGCGGGGGTCAGAAAAGCTCCTACAATGAGCAGTTCTTC
CDR3 protein: CASSPLDPPSGGQKSSYNEQFF

V gene: TRBV13
D gene: NA
clone size: NA
J gene: TRBJ2-7
CDR3 DNA: TGTGCCAGCAGCACCAGGGGGGGGAGCTCCTACGAGCAGTACTTC
CDR3 protein: CASSTRGGSSYEQYF

V gene: TRBV29-1
D gene: NA
clone size: NA
J gene: TRBJ2-5
CDR3 DNA: TGCAGCGTTGAAGGGGGGGGGGCGGAGACCCAGTACTTC
CDR3 protein: CSVEGGGAETQYF

V gene: TRBV28
D gene: TRBD1
clone size: few
J gene: TRBJ1-1
CDR3 DNA: TGTGCCAGCAGTCCCACACAGGGGGGGACTGAAGCTTTCTTT
CDR3 protein: CASSPTQGGTEAFF

V gene: TRBV7-9
D gene: TRBD1
clone size: many
J gene: TRBJ2-1
CDR3 DNA: TGTGCCAGCAGCTTAGGGGCCCGGGACAGGGATGAGCAGTTCTTC
CDR3 protein: CASSLGARDRDEQFF

V gene: TRBV28
D gene: TRBD1
clone size: NA
J gene: TRBJ1-1
CDR3 DNA: TGTGCCAGCAGTAGGGGGCTAGAAGCTTTCTTT
CDR3 protein: CASSRGLEAFF

V gene: TRBV2
D gene: NA
clone size: NA
J gene: TRBJ2-1
CDR3 DNA: TGTGCCAGCAGTGAAGAGGGAGGACTCGGCCAACAGTTCTTC
CDR3 protein: CASSEEGGLGQQFF

V gene: TRBV25-1
D gene: NA
clone size: few
J gene: TRBJ1-1
CDR3 DNA: TGTGCCAGCAGTCCATACACAGGGTCGGGTGAAGCTTTCTTT
CDR3 protein: CASSPYTGSGEAFF

V gene: TRBV15
D gene: NA
clone size: NA
J gene: TRBJ2-5
CDR3 DNA: TGTGCCACCAGGCAGGATTCGGGGGCCCAAGAGACCCAGTACTTC
CDR3 protein: CATRQDSGAQETQYF

V gene: TRBV14
D gene: NA
clone size: NA
J gene: TRBJ2-7
CDR3 DNA: TGTGCCAGCAGCCAAGAGACCCTATACGAGCAGTACTTC
CDR3 protein: CASSQETLYEQYF

V gene: TRBV12-3/TRBV12-4
D gene: TRBD1
clone size: many
J gene: TRBJ1-2
CDR3 DNA: TGTGCCAGCAGTTTCTGGACAGGGGGGGACTATGGCTACACCTTC
CDR3 protein: CASSFWTGGDYGYTF

V gene: TRBV28
D gene: TRBD1
clone size: many
J gene: TRBJ1-1
CDR3 DNA: TGTGCCAGCAGTTTATTAAAGTGGGACAGGGGGGATGACACTGAAGCTTTCTTT
CDR3 protein: CASSLLKWDRGDDTEAFF

V gene: TRBV4-1
D gene: NA
clone size: many
J gene: TRBJ1-6
CDR3 DNA: TGCGCCAGCAGCAAAACAGAATTAGGGGAAGATTCACCCCTCCACTTT
CDR3 protein: CASSKTELGEDSPLHF

V gene: TRBV7-8
D gene: TRBD1
clone size: few
J gene: TRBJ1-2
CDR3 DNA: TGTGCCAGCAGCTTAAGGACAGGGGACAACGGCTACACCTTC
CDR3 protein: CASSLRTGDNGYTF

V gene: TRBV7-2
D gene: NA
clone size: many
J gene: TRBJ1-2
CDR3 DNA: TGTGCCAGCAGCCGTCGGGGGGGGTATGGCTACACCTTC
CDR3 protein: CASSRRGGYGYTF

V gene: TRBV6-5
D gene: TRBD1
clone size: few
J gene: TRBJ1-2
CDR3 DNA: TGTGCCAGCAGTTACGCGGGACAGGGATTAGGCTACACCTTC
CDR3 protein: CASSYAGQGLGYTF

V gene: TRBV6-5
D gene: NA
clone size: NA
J gene: TRBJ2-5
CDR3 DNA: TGTGCCAGCTCCACCGGGATCGGGTCACAAGAGACCCAGTACTTC
CDR3 protein: CASSTGIGSQETQYF

V gene: TRBV6-6
D gene: TRBD1
clone size: NA
J gene: TRBJ1-5
CDR3 DNA: TGTGCCAGCAGTTACTCGCGGCGGGACAGCGGACAGCCCCAGCATTTT
CDR3 protein: CASSYSRRDSGQPQHF

V gene: TRBV3-1
D gene: TRBD2
clone size: NA
J gene: TRBJ2-1
CDR3 DNA: TGTGCCAGCAGCTTGACTGGCCTAGCGGACAATGAGCAGTTCTTC
CDR3 protein: CASSLTGLADNEQFF

V gene: TRBV5-6
D gene: NA
clone size: NA
J gene: TRBJ2-5
CDR3 DNA: TGTGCCAGCAGCTGGGTAGTCCAAGAGACCCAGTACTTC
CDR3 protein: CASSWVVQETQYF

V gene: TRBV2
D gene: NA
clone size: NA
J gene: TRBJ2-7
CDR3 DNA: TGTGCCAGTCGACAGCTCTCCTACGAGCAGTACTTC
CDR3 protein: CASRQLSYEQYF

V gene: TRBV7-9
D gene: NA
clone size: few
J gene: TRBJ2-1
CDR3 DNA: TGTGCCAGCATCCTTTCCATGGGCTCCTACAATGAGCAGTTCTTC
CDR3 protein: CASILSMGSYNEQFF

V gene: TRBV27
D gene: TRBD1
clone size: few
J gene: TRBJ1-5
CDR3 DNA: TGTGCCAGCAGTCCCCAGGGGGCTGGGGCCCAGCATTTT
CDR3 protein: CASSPQGAGAQHF

V gene: TRBV20-1
D gene: NA
clone size: NA
J gene: TRBJ2-7
CDR3 DNA: TGCAGTGCTAGTGATGGGACCTCGCCCTACGAGCAGTACTTC
CDR3 protein: CSASDGTSPYEQYF

V gene: TRBV7-3
D gene: TRBD2
clone size: few
J gene: TRBJ2-3
CDR3 DNA: TGTGCCAGCAGCTTAACAGGACTAGGGGCAGATACGCAGTATTTT
CDR3 protein: CASSLTGLGADTQYF

V gene: TRBV7-3
D gene: NA
clone size: NA
J gene: TRBJ1-2
CDR3 DNA: TGTGCCAGTTCACAGCTAGGGACTGAGAATGGCTACACCTTC
CDR3 protein: CASSQLGTENGYTF

V gene: TRBV6-5
D gene: NA
clone size: NA
J gene: TRBJ1-2
CDR3 DNA: TGTGCCAGCAAGGGGGACTCAAACTATGGCTACACCTTC
CDR3 protein: CASKGDSNYGYTF

V gene: TRBV2
D gene: TRBD2
clone size: NA
J gene: TRBJ2-3
CDR3 DNA: TGTGCCAGCAGCGAAAACCTAGCGGGTACAGATACGCAGTATTTT
CDR3 protein: CASSENLAGTDTQYF